This paragraph reports one TCR beta chain. Its cognate antigen is unknown. The sample belongs to a study of post-analysis software for immune sequencing data. Study-wide context: Recorded subtypes: relapsing-remitting, secondary progressive, progressive-relapsing; some patients unannotated. Findings of the study overall: Same-batch samples co-clustered strongly by F measure. There were roughly 5 TRBV segments more frequent in patients than controls, and TRBV5-6, TRBV5-1 and TRBV20-1 were among them.

The CDR3 spans 14 residues. The ends lost 7 bases at V and 0 bases at J; junction bases unmatched: 5. The germline V gene encodes CDR1 SEHNR and CDR2 FQNEAQ (reference sequence). Unique-molecular-identifier-tagged TCR beta cDNA libraries were used. cDNA molecules numbering roughly 0.5 million came from roughly 1.1 to 9.2 million T cells. TCRdb passed the PCR reads through MiXCR, listing each CDR3 protein once. This table holds around 700,000 distinct CDR3 sequences, 59% found once. The material sequenced was blood. The TCR sequence derives from a girl aged 2 to 9 with multiple sclerosis. The chain links TRBV7-9 to TRBJ2-5, with TRBD1 identical over 7 bases. The CDR3, as DNA: TGTGCCAGCACTATGGGACAGCACCAAGAGACCCAGTACTTC. Translating it yields CASTMGQHQETQYF.